These 22 T cell receptor beta chains came from one sample sequenced in a study of T cell repertoires in cytomegalovirus infection. Which antigens these TCRs recognize remains unknown. From the reads, TCRdb called clonotypes with MiXCR, one entry per CDR3 protein. The sample has 90,000 to 130,000 distinct CDR3 sequences; around a tenth are singletons. Source material: PBMCs, sequenced either directly or after in vitro stimulation (not recorded which). The source is a human donor in good health (CMV status not recorded). Some clones in this sample may be carry-over from other donors' samples.

This clonotype is a singleton in its sample. The V call is TRBV19, the J call TRBJ2-5; 9 nucleotides agree with TRBD1. CDR3 length: 18 residues. CDR1 LNHDA and CDR2 SQIVND come from the germline V gene (reference sequence). V shed 5 bases, J shed 1 base, and the junction held 14 bases outside the gene matches. In nucleotides, the CDR3 is TGTGCCAGTAGTCGACGGACAGGGGTGTTCTTAGTCCAAGAGACCCAGTACTTC. Translated: CASSRRTGVFLVQETQYF.

There are many counts of this clonotype. This chain links TRBV7-2 with TRBJ2-5, with 10 bases identical to TRBD2. Germline CDR1 reads SGHTA; CDR2 reads FQGNSA. Trimming removed 0 bases from V and 4 bases from J; junction bases left unmatched: 2. The CDR3 loop spans 15 amino acids. CDR3 coding DNA: TGTGCCAGCAGCTTAGCGCTAGCGGGAGCAGAGACCCAGTACTTC. Protein product: CASSLALAGAETQYF. The full variable domain, completed using reference TRBV7-2 and TRBJ2-5, is GAGVSQSPSNKVTEKGKDVELRCDPISGHTALYWYRQSLGQGLEFLIYFQGNSAPDKSGLPSDRFSAERTGGSVSTLTIQRTQQEDSAVYLCASSLALAGAETQYFGPGTRLLVL.

This clonotype was found many times. This chain uses TRBV7-9 with TRBJ2-5; perhaps D is TRBD1 or TRBD2 (6 bases each). Deletions cut 6 bases from V and 3 bases from J, with 8 bases between. This CDR3 spans 12 amino acids. Germline V lookup: CDR1 SEHNR, CDR2 FQNEAQ (reference sequence). The DNA of the CDR3 is TGTGCCAGCAGGGAGGGGGAAGAGACCCAGTACTTC. Translation: CASREGEETQYF. Filled out from reference TRBV7-9 and TRBJ2-5, the complete variable domain reads DTGVSQNPRHKITKRGQNVTFRCDPISEHNRLYWYRQTLGQGPEFLTYFQNEAQLEKSRLLSDRFSAERPKGSFSTLEIQRTEQGDSAMYLCASREGEETQYFGPGTRLLVL.

This clonotype was seen a handful of times. The rearrangement uses TRBV11-2 and TRBJ1-1, with 9 nucleotides matching TRBD1. The junction had 4 bases not matched to a gene; V was cut back by 6 bases and J by 2 bases. CDR1 and CDR2 (germline): SGHAT, FQNNGV. The CDR3 extends over 14 amino acids. DNA for the CDR3: TGTGCCAGCAGACGGGACAGGGATAACACTGAAGCTTTCTTT. Its translation is CASRRDRDNTEAFF. The complete variable domain, with remaining parts taken from reference TRBV11-2 and TRBJ1-1, reads EAGVAQSPRYKIIEKRQSVAFWCNPISGHATLYWYQQILGQGPKLLIQFQNNGVVDDSQLPKDRFSAERLKGVDSTLKIQPAKLEDSAVYLCASRRDRDNTEAFFGQGTRLTVV.

This clonotype occurred many times. The rearrangement joins TRBV28 to TRBJ2-5; D not certain. V lost 5 bases and J 6 bases, leaving 7 bases between the germline ends. Germline-derived CDR1 and CDR2 are MDHEN and SYDVKM. The CDR3 sequence is 11 residues long. The CDR3 coding sequence is TGTGCCAGCAGTCTGATAAAGACCCAGTACTTC. This gives the protein CASSLIKTQYF.

This clonotype was seen many times. This rearrangement joins TRBV12-3 or TRBV12-4 to TRBJ1-1; D is unclear. V was clipped by 2 bases and J by 2 bases, with 9 bases between them. The CDR3 contains 14 residues. As DNA, the CDR3 is TGTGCCAGCAGTTTATTAGTGGGTAACACTGAAGCTTTCTTT. Its translation is CASSLLVGNTEAFF.

In its sample, this clonotype was seen many times. CDR3 coding DNA: TGTGCCAGCAGTGGGGGACAGGAGTACACAGATACGCAGTATTTT. It specifies CASSGGQEYTDTQYF. The chain carries TRBV6-5 and TRBJ2-3, with 8 bases aligning to TRBD1. V lost 5 bases, J lost 2 bases, and 6 bases stayed unmatched. In germline, CDR1 is MNHEY, CDR2 SVGAGI. CDR3 length equals 15 residues.

This clonotype was counted at least ten times. The CDR3 spells CASSFQPPGLAGKADTQYF. Here the CDR3 DNA reads TGTGCCAGCAGTTTCCAGCCTCCGGGACTAGCGGGGAAGGCAGATACGCAGTATTTT. The chain links TRBV27 to TRBJ2-3; 13 nucleotides align to TRBD2. The CDR3 is made up of 19 amino acids. Germline CDR1 reads MNHEY; CDR2 reads SMNVEV (reference sequence). Trimming took 3 bases from V and 4 from J; bases not matched to a gene: 13.

In this sample, this clonotype turned up many times. This chain uses TRBV6-5 with TRBJ2-3; TRBD2 matches 7 bases. V shed 5 bases and J 1 base; nucleotides not matched to a gene: 9. Germline loops: CDR1 MNHEY, CDR2 SVGAGI. The CDR3 length is 16 residues. DNA for the CDR3: TGTGCCAGCAGTATGGGTCCTCTAGCGGGCACAGATACGCAGTATTTT. Translated, it gives CASSMGPLAGTDTQYF.

Many counts were recorded for this clonotype. This chain uses TRBV7-2 with TRBJ2-3; D ambiguous. This CDR3 has 13 residues. Germline CDR1 reads SGHTA; CDR2 reads FQGNSA. The germline V and J ends were trimmed by 3 bases and 3 bases, with 7 bases remaining between them. The CDR3 reads CASSLSSTDTQYF. The CDR3 bases are TGTGCCAGCAGCTTGTCCTCAACAGATACGCAGTATTTT.

The chain carries TRBV29-1 and TRBJ1-2; D unresolved. Germline V lookup: CDR1 SQVTM, CDR2 ANQGSEA. The CDR3 consists of 11 residues. The V end lost 6 bases, the J end lost 7 bases, and 12 bases lay between the germline ends. The CDR3 nucleotides are TGCAGCGTCCACGACAACCCTGGCTACACCTTC. This codes for CSVHDNPGYTF. Based on the CDR3 plus reference TRBV29-1 and TRBJ1-2, the full variable domain is SAVISQKPSRDICQRGTSLTIQCQVDSQVTMMFWYRQQPGQSLTLIATANQGSEATYESGFVIDKFPISRPNLTFSTLTVSNMSPEDSSIYLCSVHDNPGYTFGSGTRLTVV.

The chain recombines TRBV9 with TRBJ2-3, with 12 bases matching TRBD2. Looked up from germline, CDR1 is SGDLS and CDR2 is YYNGEE. There are 17 residues in the CDR3. V lost 0 bases to trimming and J lost 1 base; unmatched junction nucleotides: 3. CDR3 in DNA: TGTGCCAGCAGCGTAGGGGCTAGCGGGAGGGGCACAGATACGCAGTATTTT. It translates to CASSVGASGRGTDTQYF. The full variable domain, rest sourced from reference TRBV9 and TRBJ2-3, is DSGVTQTPKHLITATGQRVTLRCSPRSGDLSVYWYQQSLDQGLQFLIQYYNGEERAKGNILERFSAQQFPDLHSELNLSSLELGDSALYFCASSVGASGRGTDTQYFGPGTRLTVL.

This clonotype was observed at least ten times. V is TRBV15 and J is TRBJ2-5; D possibly uses TRBD1 or TRBD2 (5 bases each). Germline CDR1 and CDR2: LNHNV and YYDKDF (reference sequence). Trimming stripped 0 bases from V and 4 bases from J, with 12 bases between. The CDR3 length is 15 residues. The CDR3 DNA reads TGTGCCACCAGCAGAGATAGAGGGGTAGGAGAGACCCAGTACTTC. Translating it yields CATSRDRGVGETQYF.

This chain links TRBV18 with TRBJ2-1; D possibly uses TRBD1 or TRBD2 (5 bases each). Germline V CDR1 and CDR2: KGHSH, LQKENI. Between the trimmed V and J ends, which lost 0 bases and 9 bases, there was a span of 12 bases. The CDR3 covers 14 residues. The CDR3 here is CASSPPMPGAEQFF. The CDR3 bases are TGTGCCAGCTCACCACCCATGCCCGGGGCTGAGCAGTTCTTC.

The rearrangement uses TRBV7-2 and TRBJ2-1; D gene unclear. V shed 5 bases and J shed 0 bases, with 5 bases lying between them. This CDR3 is built from 13 residues. Looked up from germline, CDR1 is SGHTA and CDR2 is FQGNSA. The CDR3 protein is CASSAFSYNEQFF. CDR3 sequence (DNA): TGTGCCAGCAGCGCGTTCTCCTACAATGAGCAGTTCTTC.

This clonotype was recorded at least ten times. The chain carries TRBV9 and TRBJ2-7; 8 bases are a match to TRBD2. V dropped 3 bases and J dropped 2; count of bases not matched to a gene: 16. The CDR3 is 18 amino acids. Germline V gene lookup returns CDR1 SGDLS and CDR2 YYNGEE. CDR3 sequence reads: CASSGKIKAGEEPYEQYF. In DNA, the CDR3 is TGTGCCAGCAGCGGCAAAATAAAAGCGGGAGAGGAGCCCTACGAGCAGTACTTC.

This clonotype was counted many times. The chain recombines TRBV12-3 or TRBV12-4 with TRBJ1-2; no definite D call. The CDR3 is made up of 14 amino acids. V was shortened by 4 bases and J by 4 bases, with 13 bases between the two germline ends. CDR3 coding DNA: TGTGCCAGCAGTTCAAGGGTAGGGAGCTATGGCTACACCTTC. It codes for CASSSRVGSYGYTF.

This clonotype has more than one count but fewer than ten. The J gene is TRBJ1-1, the V gene TRBV5-4; TRBD1 matches 10 bases. The V gene end was trimmed by 4 bases and the J gene end by 3 bases; junction bases not matched to a gene: 3. Germline V CDR1 and CDR2: SGHNT, YYREEE (reference sequence). The CDR3 is 14 residues long. In DNA form, the CDR3 reads TGTGCCAGCAGCGGGGGACAGGGGCACACTGAAGCTTTCTTT. It translates to CASSGGQGHTEAFF.

This chain's CDR3 is CASSSKWAGQANNEQFF. DNA of the CDR3: TGTGCCAGCAGTTCCAAATGGGCCGGACAGGCCAACAATGAGCAGTTCTTC. V is TRBV6-5 and J is TRBJ2-1; 7 bases agree with TRBD1. The CDR3 totals 17 residues. Per the germline V gene, CDR1 is MNHEY and CDR2 is SVGAGI. Unmatched junction bases numbered 14, after V lost 4 bases and J lost 5 bases.

This clonotype was observed a handful of times. The chain joins TRBV4-2 to TRBJ2-7, with 13 bases identical to TRBD2. This CDR3 is built from 17 residues. Germline assignment: CDR1 LGHNA and CDR2 YNFKEQ. V shed 0 bases and J 5 bases; nucleotides not matched to a gene: 7. The CDR3 spells CASSQEGLAGDQDEQYF. In DNA, the CDR3 is TGTGCCAGCAGCCAAGAAGGACTAGCGGGAGATCAGGACGAGCAGTACTTC.

CDR3 loop: CASRGFPGQGNNEQFF. In nucleotides, the CDR3 is TGTGCCAGCAGGGGGTTTCCGGGACAGGGCAACAATGAGCAGTTCTTC. The chain is built from TRBV6-2 or TRBV6-3 and TRBJ2-1; TRBD1 matches at 9 bases. V lost 6 bases and J lost 5; bases outside the gene matches: 11. The CDR3 totals 16 residues. Germline V gene data show CDR1 as MNHEY and CDR2 as SVGEGT.

Comment on this clonotype: A read error may produce the germline difference seen at one junction end. The chain couples TRBV15 to TRBJ1-1; D is possibly TRBD1 (5 bases). The CDR3 is made up of 13 amino acids. Germline CDR1 and CDR2: LNHNV and YYDKDF (reference sequence). Here the CDR3 reads CATSRDGWTNPAF. CDR3 coding DNA: TGTGCCACCAGCAGAGATGGTTGGACAAATCCCGCCTTT.